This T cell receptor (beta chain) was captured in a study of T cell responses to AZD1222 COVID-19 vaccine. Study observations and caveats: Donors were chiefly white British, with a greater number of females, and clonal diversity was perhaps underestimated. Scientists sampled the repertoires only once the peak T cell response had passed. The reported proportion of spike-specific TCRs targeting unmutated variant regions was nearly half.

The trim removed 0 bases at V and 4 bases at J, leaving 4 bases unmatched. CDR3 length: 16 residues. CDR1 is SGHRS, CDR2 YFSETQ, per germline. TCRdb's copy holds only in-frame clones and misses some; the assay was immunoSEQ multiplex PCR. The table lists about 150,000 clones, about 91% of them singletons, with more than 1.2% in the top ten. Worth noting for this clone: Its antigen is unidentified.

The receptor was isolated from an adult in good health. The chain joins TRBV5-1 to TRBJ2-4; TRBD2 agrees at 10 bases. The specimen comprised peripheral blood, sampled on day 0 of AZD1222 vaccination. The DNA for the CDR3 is TGCGCCAGCAGCTTGGAACTAGCGGGGTATAAAAACATTCAGTACTTC. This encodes CASSLELAGYKNIQYF. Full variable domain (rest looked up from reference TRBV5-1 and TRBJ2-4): KAGVTQTPRYLIKTRGQQVTLSCSPISGHRSVSWYQQTPGQGLQFLFEYFSETQRNKGNFPGRFSGRQFSNSRSEMNVSTLELGDSALYLCASSLELAGYKNIQYFGAGTRLSVL.